The clone carrying this T cell receptor beta chain came up many times. As yet, its antigen is unknown. This sample is drawn from a study of HIV-infected patients and healthy controls. Study-wide points: Compared with healthy controls, HIV-infected patients showed less CDR3 sharing between individuals. Compared with untreated HIV+ repertoires, healthy controls showed roughly threefold more distinct CDR3s and higher Shannon diversity.

cDNA was made from about 500 ng RNA using alpha and beta constant primers. Separate chain-specific third strand synthesis with multiplexing indices produced the alpha and beta libraries. A 5' RACE adapter with a random hexamer and the SP2 primer site was joined to cDNA. Second strand synthesis was primed from the SP2 site. TCRdb analysed the 5' RACE reads with MiXCR anew, one entry per CDR3 protein. The sample consists of 13,000 or so distinct CDR3 sequences, about 11% of them appearing once. The repertoire came from unfractionated whole blood and reflected all unsorted peripheral T cells. CDR1 and CDR2 (germline): LGHDT, YNNKEL (reference sequence). Trimming took 4 bases from V and 8 from J; bases not matched to a gene: 13. CDR3 length: 15 amino acids.

Sequencing was done on a sample of blood. This TCR was recovered from an adult in good health. The V gene is TRBV3-1, the J gene TRBJ1-1; 7 positions agree with TRBD1. The CDR3 here is CASSRGDSRHPEAFF. In DNA form, the CDR3 reads TGTGCCAGCAGCCGAGGGGACAGCCGTCACCCCGAAGCTTTCTTT.